This TCR beta chain appears in the sequencing data of a study of shared clonotypes between healthy human individuals. A note on this clone: Its antigen remains unknown.

Repertoires were generated with immunoSEQ multiplex PCR, while TCRdb's copy carries only in-frame clones and drops some. Of roughly 2,500,000 clones detected, over 85% appear once; the ten largest clones hold about 0.38%. The CDR3 covers 19 residues. V lost 4 bases and J lost 7; bases outside the gene matches: 18. Per germline, CDR1 SGHNT and CDR2 YYREEE (reference sequence). General study findings and limits: Researchers sampled blood only, noting tissue repertoires likely differ. When compared with the clonotypes that were shared by all four sorted-subset donors, the non-shared clonotypes turned out to have lower generation probabilities. Among a handful of donors, about 5% of naive CD4 clonotypes were found in common.

The V call is TRBV5-4, the J call TRBJ2-1; 12 nucleotides line up with TRBD2. Sequencing was performed on naive CD4+ T cells from PBMCs. Subset denoted: CD45RA+ positively selected. This sequence was found in a man younger than 35 in good health. Some clones in this sample may be carry-over from other donors' samples. CDR3 nucleotide sequence: TGTGCCAGCAGCGGGGGACTAGCGGGCCCAATCCCCTCGGGGAATGAGCAGTTCTTC. It is translated as CASSGGLAGPIPSGNEQFF. Combining the CDR3 with reference TRBV5-4 and TRBJ2-1 gives the whole variable domain ETGVTQSPTHLIKTRGQQVTLRCSSQSGHNTVSWYQQALGQGPQFIFQYYREEENGRGNFPPRFSGLQFPNYSSELNVNALELDDSALYLCASSGGLAGPIPSGNEQFFGPGTRLTVL.